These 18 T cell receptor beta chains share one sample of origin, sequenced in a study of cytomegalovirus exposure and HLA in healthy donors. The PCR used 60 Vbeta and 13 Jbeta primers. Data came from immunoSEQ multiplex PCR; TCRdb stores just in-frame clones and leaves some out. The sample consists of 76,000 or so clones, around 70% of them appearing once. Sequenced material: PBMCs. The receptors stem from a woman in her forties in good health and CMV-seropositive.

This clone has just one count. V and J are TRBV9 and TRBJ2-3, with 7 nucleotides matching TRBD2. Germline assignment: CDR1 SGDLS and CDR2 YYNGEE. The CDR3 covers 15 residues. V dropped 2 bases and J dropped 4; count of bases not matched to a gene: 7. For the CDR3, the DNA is TGTGCCAGCAGCGTGACAGCGGGGCTCGCAGATACGCAGTATTTT. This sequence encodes CASSVTAGLADTQYF. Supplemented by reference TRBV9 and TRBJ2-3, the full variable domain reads DSGVTQTPKHLITATGQRVTLRCSPRSGDLSVYWYQQSLDQGLQFLIQYYNGEERAKGNILERFSAQQFPDLHSELNLSSLELGDSALYFCASSVTAGLADTQYFGPGTRLTVL.

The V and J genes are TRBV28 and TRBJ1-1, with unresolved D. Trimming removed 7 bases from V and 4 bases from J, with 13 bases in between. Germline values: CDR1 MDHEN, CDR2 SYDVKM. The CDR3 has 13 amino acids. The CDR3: CASKLGTGTEAFF. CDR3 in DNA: TGTGCCAGCAAGCTTGGTACCGGCACTGAAGCTTTCTTT.

CDR3 bases: TGTGCCAGTAGTAGGACCCTCCCAGCGGACCACTCCTACGAGCAGTACTTC. It yields the protein CASSRTLPADHSYEQYF. The chain joins TRBV19 to TRBJ2-7; D perhaps matches TRBD2 (5 bases). The CDR3 runs 17 residues. Germline CDR1 and CDR2: LNHDA and SQIVND (reference sequence). V was clipped by 4 bases and J by 0 bases, with 19 bases between them.

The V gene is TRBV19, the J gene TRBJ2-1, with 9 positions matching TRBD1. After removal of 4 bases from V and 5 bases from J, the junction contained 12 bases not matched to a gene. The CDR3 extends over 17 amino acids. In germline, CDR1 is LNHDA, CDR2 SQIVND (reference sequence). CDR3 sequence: CASSTYHGTGSDNEQFF. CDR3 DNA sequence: TGTGCCAGTAGTACGTACCATGGGACAGGGAGCGACAATGAGCAGTTCTTC.

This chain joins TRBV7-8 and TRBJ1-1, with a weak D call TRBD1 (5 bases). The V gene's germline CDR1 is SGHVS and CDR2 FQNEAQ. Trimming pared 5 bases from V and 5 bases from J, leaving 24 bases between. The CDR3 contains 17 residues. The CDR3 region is CASSLFPLTAGGTEAFF. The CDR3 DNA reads TGTGCCAGCAGCCTCTTTCCCCTTACAGCGGGGGGGACTGAAGCTTTCTTT.

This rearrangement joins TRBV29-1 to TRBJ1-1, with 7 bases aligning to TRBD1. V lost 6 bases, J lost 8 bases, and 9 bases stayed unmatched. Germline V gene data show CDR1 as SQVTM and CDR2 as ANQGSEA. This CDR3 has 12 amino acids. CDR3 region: CSVVRQGAEAFF. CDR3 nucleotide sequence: TGCAGCGTCGTAAGACAGGGAGCCGAAGCTTTCTTT.

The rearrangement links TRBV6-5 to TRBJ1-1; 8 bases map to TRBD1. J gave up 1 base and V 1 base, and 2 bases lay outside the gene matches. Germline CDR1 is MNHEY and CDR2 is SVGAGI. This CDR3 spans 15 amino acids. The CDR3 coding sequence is TGTGCCAGCAGTTACTGGGGGACAGGGAACACTGAAGCTTTCTTT. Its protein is CASSYWGTGNTEAFF.

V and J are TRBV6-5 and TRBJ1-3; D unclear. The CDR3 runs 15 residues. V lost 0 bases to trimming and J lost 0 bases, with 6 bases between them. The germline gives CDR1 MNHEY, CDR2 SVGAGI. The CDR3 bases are TGTGCCAGCAGTTACTCACCAGACTCTGGAAACACCATATATTTT. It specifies CASSYSPDSGNTIYF.

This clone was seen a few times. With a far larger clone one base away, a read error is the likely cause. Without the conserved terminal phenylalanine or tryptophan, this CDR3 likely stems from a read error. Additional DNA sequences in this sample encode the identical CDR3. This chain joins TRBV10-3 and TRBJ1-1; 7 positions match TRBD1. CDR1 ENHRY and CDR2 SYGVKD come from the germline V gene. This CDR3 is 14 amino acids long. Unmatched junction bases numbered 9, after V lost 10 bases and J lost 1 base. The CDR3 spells CATATGDSNTEAFV. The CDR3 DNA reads TGTGCCACGGCTACAGGGGACTCGAACACTGAAGCTTTCGTT.

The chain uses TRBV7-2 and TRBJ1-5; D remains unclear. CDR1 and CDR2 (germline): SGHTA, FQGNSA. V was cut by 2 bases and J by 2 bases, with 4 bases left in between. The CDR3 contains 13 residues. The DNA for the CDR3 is TGTGCCAGCAGCTTACAGGGCAATCAGCCCCAGCATTTT. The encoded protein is CASSLQGNQPQHF.

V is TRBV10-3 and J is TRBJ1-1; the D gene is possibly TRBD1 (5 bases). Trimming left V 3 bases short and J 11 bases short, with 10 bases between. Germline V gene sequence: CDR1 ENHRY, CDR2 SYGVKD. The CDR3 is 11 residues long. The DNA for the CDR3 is TGTGCCATCAGTGAACCGGGGGTCGCTTTCTTT. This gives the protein CAISEPGVAFF.

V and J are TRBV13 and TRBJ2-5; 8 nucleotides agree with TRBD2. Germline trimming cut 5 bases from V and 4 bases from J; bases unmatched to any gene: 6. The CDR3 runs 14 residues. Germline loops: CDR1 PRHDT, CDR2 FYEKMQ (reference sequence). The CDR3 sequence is CASSARGVRETQYF. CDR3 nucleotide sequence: TGTGCCAGCAGCGCGCGGGGGGTGAGAGAGACCCAGTACTTC.

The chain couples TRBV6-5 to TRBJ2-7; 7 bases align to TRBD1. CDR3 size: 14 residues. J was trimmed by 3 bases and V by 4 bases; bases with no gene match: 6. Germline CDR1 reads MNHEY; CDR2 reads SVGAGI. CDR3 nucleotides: TGTGCCAGCAGTTTGGGCAGGGGGAACTACGAGCAGTACTTC. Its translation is CASSLGRGNYEQYF.

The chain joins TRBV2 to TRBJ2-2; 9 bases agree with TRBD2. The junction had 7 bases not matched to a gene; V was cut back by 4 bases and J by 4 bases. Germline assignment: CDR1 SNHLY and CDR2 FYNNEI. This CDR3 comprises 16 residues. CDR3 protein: CASSALRGGRTGELFF. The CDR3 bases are TGTGCCAGCAGTGCCTTGCGGGGGGGTCGCACCGGGGAGCTGTTTTTT.

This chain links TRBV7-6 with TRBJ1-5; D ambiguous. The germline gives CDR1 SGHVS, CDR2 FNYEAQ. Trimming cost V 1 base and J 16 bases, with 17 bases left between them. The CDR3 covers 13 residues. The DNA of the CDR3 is TGTGCCAGCAGCTTAGAGGCGGGCAGAGCCATCCATTTT. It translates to CASSLEAGRAIHF.

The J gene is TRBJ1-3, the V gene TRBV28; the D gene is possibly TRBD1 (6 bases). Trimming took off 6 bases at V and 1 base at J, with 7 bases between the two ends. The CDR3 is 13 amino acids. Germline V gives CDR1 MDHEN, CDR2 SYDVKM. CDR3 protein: CASRQGSGNTIYF. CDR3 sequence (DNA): TGTGCCAGCAGACAGGGTTCTGGAAACACCATATATTTT.

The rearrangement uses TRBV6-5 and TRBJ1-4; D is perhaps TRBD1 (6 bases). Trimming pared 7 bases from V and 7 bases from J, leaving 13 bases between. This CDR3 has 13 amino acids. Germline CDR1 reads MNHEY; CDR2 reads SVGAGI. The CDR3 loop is CASNQRQVEKLFF. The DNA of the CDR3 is TGTGCCAGCAACCAAAGACAGGTTGAAAAACTGTTTTTT.

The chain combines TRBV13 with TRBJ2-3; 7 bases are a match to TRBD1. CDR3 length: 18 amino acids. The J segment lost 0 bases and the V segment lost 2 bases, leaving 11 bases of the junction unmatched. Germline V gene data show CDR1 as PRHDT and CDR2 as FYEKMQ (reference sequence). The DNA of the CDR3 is TGTGCCAGCAGCTTATTTATGGGGGACAGAGCGAGCACAGATACGCAGTATTTT. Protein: CASSLFMGDRASTDTQYF.